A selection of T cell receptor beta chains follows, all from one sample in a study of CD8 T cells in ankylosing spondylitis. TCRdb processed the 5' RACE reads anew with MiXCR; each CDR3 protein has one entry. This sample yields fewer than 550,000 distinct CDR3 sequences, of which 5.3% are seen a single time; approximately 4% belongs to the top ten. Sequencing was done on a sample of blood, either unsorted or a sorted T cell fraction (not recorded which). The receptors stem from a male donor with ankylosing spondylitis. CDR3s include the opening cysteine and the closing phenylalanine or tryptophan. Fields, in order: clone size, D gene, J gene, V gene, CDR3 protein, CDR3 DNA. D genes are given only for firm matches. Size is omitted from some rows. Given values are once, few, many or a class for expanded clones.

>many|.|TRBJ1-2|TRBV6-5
CASISGRGENYGYTF
TGTGCCAGCATTTCCGGAAGGGGGGAGAACTATGGCTACACCTTC
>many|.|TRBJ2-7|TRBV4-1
CASSQDLGRVPYEQYF
TGCGCCAGCAGCCAAGATCTGGGCAGGGTTCCCTACGAGCAGTACTTC
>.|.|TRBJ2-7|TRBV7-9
CASSSGTTIYEQYF
TGTGCCAGCAGCTCGGGGACAACTATCTACGAGCAGTACTTC
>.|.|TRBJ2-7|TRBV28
CASSLFGTSRYEQYF
TGTGCCAGCAGTTTATTTGGGACCAGCCGTTACGAGCAGTACTTC
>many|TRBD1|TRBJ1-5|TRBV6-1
CASSPGRPAGGQPQHF
TGTGCCAGCAGCCCCGGACGGCCGGCAGGGGGTCAGCCCCAGCATTTT
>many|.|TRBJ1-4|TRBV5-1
CASSPEGSGEKLFF
TGCGCCAGCAGCCCGGAAGGTTCTGGTGAAAAACTGTTTTTT
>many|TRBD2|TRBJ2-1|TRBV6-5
CASSSASGAYNEQFF
TGTGCCAGCAGTTCCGCTAGCGGTGCCTACAATGAGCAGTTCTTC
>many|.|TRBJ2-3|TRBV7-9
CASSLYSTDTQYF
TGTGCCAGCAGCTTATACAGCACAGATACGCAGTATTTT
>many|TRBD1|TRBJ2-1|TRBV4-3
CASSLLPGTGDNEQFF
TGCGCCAGCAGCCTCCTACCCGGGACAGGGGACAATGAGCAGTTCTTC
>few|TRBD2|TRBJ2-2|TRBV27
CASSLRSGRLLAGELFF
TGTGCCAGCAGTCTACGTAGCGGGAGGCTCCTCGCCGGGGAGCTGTTTTTT
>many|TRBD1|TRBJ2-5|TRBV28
CASSDPFRGKNWHQETQYF
TGTGCCAGCAGTGACCCCTTCAGGGGGAAGAACTGGCACCAAGAGACCCAGTACTTC
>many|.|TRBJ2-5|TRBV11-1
CASSASKLETQYF
TGTGCCAGCAGCGCCAGTAAGCTGGAGACCCAGTACTTC
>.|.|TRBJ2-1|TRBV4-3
CASSQAMNRDNEQFF
TGCGCCAGCAGCCAGGCAATGAACCGAGACAATGAGCAGTTCTTC
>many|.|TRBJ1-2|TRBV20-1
CSAYTVQGHAGYTF
TGCAGTGCCTACACCGTTCAGGGACATGCTGGCTACACCTTC
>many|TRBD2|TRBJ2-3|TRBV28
CASSFPMGGSTQYF
TGTGCCAGCAGTTTTCCCATGGGGGGGAGTACGCAGTATTTT
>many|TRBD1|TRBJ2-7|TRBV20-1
CSAGQGAGYEQYF
TGCAGTGCCGGACAGGGGGCTGGGTACGAGCAGTACTTC
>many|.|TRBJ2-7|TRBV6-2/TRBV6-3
CASSRPRVTYEQYF
TGTGCCAGCAGTAGGCCGCGGGTGACCTACGAGCAGTACTTC
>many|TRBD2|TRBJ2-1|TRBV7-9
CASSTGGTRGYNEQFF
TGTGCCAGCAGCACCGGGGGGACTAGGGGTTACAATGAGCAGTTCTTC
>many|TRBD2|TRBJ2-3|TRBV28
CASSLISGDSISTDTQYF
TGTGCCAGCAGTTTAATTAGCGGGGACTCTATCTCCACAGATACGCAGTATTTT
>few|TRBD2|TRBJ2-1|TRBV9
CASSVGGGGAREQFF
TGTGCCAGCAGCGTAGGGGGCGGGGGGGCCCGTGAGCAGTTCTTC
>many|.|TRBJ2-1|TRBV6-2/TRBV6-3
CASSSSGEEQFF
TGTGCCAGCAGTTCTTCCGGGGAGGAGCAGTTCTTC
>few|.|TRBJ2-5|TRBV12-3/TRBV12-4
CASSPGLTQYF
TGTGCCAGCAGCCCCGGCTTGACCCAGTACTTC
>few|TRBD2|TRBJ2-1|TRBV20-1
CSASSPGRAVNNEQFF
TGCAGTGCTAGTTCCCCCGGGAGGGCCGTAAACAATGAGCAGTTCTTC
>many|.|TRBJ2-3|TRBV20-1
CSATPPGTDTQYF
TGCAGTGCTACCCCGCCCGGCACAGATACGCAGTATTTT
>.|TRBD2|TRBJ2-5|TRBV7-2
CASSSRASGGMGETQYF
TGTGCCAGCAGCTCTAGAGCAAGCGGGGGGATGGGAGAGACCCAGTACTTC
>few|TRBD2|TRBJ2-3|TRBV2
CASSSGGRGTQYF
TGTGCCAGCAGTTCCGGCGGGAGAGGTACGCAGTATTTT
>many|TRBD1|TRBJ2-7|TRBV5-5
CASSEPGQGPHEQYF
TGTGCCAGCAGCGAACCGGGACAGGGCCCCCACGAGCAGTACTTC
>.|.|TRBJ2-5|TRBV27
CASSLMGKGQETQYF
TGTGCCAGCAGTTTGATGGGAAAGGGCCAAGAGACCCAGTACTTC
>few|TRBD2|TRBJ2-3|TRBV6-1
CASNGLAGATDTQYF
TGTGCCAGCAATGGACTAGCGGGAGCCACAGATACGCAGTATTTT
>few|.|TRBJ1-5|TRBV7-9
CASSLDEGSQHF
TGTGCCAGCAGCTTGGACGAGGGGTCCCAGCATTTT
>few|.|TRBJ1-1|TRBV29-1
CSCSGNTEAFF
TGCAGTTGTTCAGGGAACACTGAAGCTTTCTTT
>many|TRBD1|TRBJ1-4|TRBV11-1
CASSLEFDRGREKLFF
TGTGCCAGCAGCTTGGAATTCGACAGGGGCCGCGAAAAACTGTTTTTT
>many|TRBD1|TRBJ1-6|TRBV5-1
CASSSVTGGFPLYNSPLHF
TGCGCCAGCAGCTCAGTGACAGGGGGCTTTCCTCTTTATAATTCACCCCTCCACTTT
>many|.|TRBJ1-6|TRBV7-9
CASIPTTGTRNSPLHF
TGTGCCAGCATCCCCACCACCGGGACTCGGAATTCACCCCTCCACTTT
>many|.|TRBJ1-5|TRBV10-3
CAISGAGDGQPQHF
TGTGCCATCAGTGGCGCAGGGGACGGTCAGCCCCAGCATTTT
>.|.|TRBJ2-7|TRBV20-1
CSALTMPEQYF
TGCAGTGCTCTTACTATGCCCGAGCAGTACTTC
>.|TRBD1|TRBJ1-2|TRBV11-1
CASRGSRDRGVEANYGYTF
TGTGCCAGCCGAGGCTCCCGGGACAGGGGAGTTGAGGCTAACTATGGCTACACCTTC
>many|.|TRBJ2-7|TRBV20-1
CSARENPGDEQYF
TGCAGTGCTAGAGAAAACCCAGGGGACGAGCAGTACTTC
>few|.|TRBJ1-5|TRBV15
CATSLGGGSNQPQHF
TGTGCCACCAGCCTGGGCGGGGGTAGCAATCAGCCCCAGCATTTT
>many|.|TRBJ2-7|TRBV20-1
CSGERLSYEQYF
TGCAGTGGAGAGCGGCTGAGCTACGAGCAGTACTTC
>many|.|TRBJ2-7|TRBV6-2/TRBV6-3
CASRIDRANEQYF
TGTGCCAGCAGGATAGACCGAGCGAACGAGCAGTACTTC
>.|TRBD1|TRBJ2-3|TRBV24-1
CATSPHRGSTQYF
TGTGCCACCAGTCCCCACAGGGGGAGTACGCAGTATTTT
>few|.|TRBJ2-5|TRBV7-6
CASSRSPGLWAETQYF
TGTGCCAGCAGCCGCTCCCCCGGACTGTGGGCAGAGACCCAGTACTTC
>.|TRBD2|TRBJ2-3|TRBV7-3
CASSFGGGLDTQYF
TGTGCCAGCAGCTTTGGCGGGGGGTTGGATACGCAGTATTTT
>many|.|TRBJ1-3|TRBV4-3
CASSQDPFSGNTIYF
TGCGCCAGCAGCCAAGACCCTTTCTCTGGAAACACCATATATTTT
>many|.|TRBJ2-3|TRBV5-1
CASSLVGRHTDTQYF
TGCGCCAGCAGCTTGGTGGGCAGACACACAGATACGCAGTATTTT
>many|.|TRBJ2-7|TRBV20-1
CSARESSRAYEQYF
TGCAGTGCTAGAGAATCATCCAGGGCCTACGAGCAGTACTTC
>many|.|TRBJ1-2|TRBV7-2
CASSLAGSVGYGYTF
TGTGCCAGCAGCTTAGCAGGGTCAGTCGGGTATGGCTACACCTTC
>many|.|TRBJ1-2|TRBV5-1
CASSLLSGANYGYTF
TGCGCCAGCAGCTTGCTCAGCGGAGCTAACTATGGCTACACCTTC
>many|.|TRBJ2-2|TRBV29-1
CSVPGTVTGELFF
TGCAGCGTTCCCGGGACTGTCACCGGGGAGCTGTTTTTT
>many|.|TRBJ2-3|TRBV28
CASSFTASTDTQYF
TGTGCCAGCAGTTTTACAGCTAGCACAGATACGCAGTATTTT
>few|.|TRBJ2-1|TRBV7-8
CASSLNTGTLTNEQFF
TGTGCCAGCAGTCTTAATACCGGGACTCTTACCAATGAGCAGTTCTTC
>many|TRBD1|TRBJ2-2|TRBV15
CATSRDLTGGVTGELFF
TGTGCCACCAGCAGAGATTTGACAGGGGGAGTGACCGGGGAGCTGTTTTTT
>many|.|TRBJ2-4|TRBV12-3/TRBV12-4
CASSLWGRELAKNIQYF
TGTGCCAGCAGTTTATGGGGCCGGGAATTAGCCAAAAACATTCAGTACTTC